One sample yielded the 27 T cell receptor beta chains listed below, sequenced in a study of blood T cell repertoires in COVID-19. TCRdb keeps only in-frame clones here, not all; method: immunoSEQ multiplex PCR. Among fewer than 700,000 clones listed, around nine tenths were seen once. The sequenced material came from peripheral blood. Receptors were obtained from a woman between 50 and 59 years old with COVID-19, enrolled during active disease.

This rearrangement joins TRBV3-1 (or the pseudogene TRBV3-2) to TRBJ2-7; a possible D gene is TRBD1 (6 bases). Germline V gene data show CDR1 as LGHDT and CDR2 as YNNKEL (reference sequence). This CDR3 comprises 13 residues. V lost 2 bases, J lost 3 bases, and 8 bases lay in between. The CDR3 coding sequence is TGTGCCAGCAGCCAAACACAGGGCTACGAGCAGTACTTC. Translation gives CASSQTQGYEQYF.

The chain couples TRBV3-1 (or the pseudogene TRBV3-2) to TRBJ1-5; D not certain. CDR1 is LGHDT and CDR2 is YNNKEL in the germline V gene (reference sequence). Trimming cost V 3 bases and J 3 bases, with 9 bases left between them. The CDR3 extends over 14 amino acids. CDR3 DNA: TGTGCCAGCAGCCAGTACAGTAACAATCAGCCCCAGCATTTT. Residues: CASSQYSNNQPQHF.

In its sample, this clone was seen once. The CDR3 DNA is TGTGCCAGCAGTCGACAGGCCCGATATGGCTACACCTTC. Its translation: CASSRQARYGYTF. The rearrangement links TRBV6-5 to TRBJ1-2; perhaps TRBD1 as D (6 bases). Trimming removed 5 bases at V and 5 bases at J, with 12 bases between. From germline, CDR1 is MNHEY and CDR2 SVGAGI. This CDR3 comprises 13 residues.

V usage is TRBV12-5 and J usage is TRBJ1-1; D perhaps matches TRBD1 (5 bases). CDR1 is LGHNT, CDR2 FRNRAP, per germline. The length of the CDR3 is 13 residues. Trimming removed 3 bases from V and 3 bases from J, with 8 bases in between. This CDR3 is CASGLGADTEAFF. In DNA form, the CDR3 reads TGTGCTAGTGGTTTAGGGGCAGACACTGAAGCTTTCTTT.

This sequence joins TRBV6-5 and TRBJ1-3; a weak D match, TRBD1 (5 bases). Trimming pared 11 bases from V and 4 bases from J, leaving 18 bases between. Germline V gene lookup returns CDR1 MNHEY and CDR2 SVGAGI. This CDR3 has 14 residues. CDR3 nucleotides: TGTGCCGGTCAGTCGGACATGTTGGGAAACACCATATATTTT. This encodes CAGQSDMLGNTIYF.

The CDR3 nucleotides are TGTGCCAGCAGTTTCGGGATTTCCTACGAGCAGTACTTC. Translation: CASSFGISYEQYF. The chain employs TRBV27 and TRBJ2-7, with D possibly TRBD2 on 5 matching bases. With 3 bases removed from V and 1 base from J, the gap between germline ends came to 7 bases. CDR1 and CDR2 (germline): MNHEY, SMNVEV (reference sequence). The CDR3 runs 13 residues.

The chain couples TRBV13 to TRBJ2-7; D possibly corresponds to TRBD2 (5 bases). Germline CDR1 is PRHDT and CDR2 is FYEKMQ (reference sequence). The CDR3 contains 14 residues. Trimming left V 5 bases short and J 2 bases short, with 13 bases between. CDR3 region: CASSAGMSPYEQYF. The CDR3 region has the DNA TGTGCCAGCAGCGCCGGGATGTCCCCCTACGAGCAGTACTTC.

Here the CDR3 reads CATSRDYGVEAFF. In nucleotides, the CDR3 is TGTGCCACCAGCAGAGACTACGGGGTTGAAGCTTTCTTT. The chain combines TRBV15 with TRBJ1-1; the D is unclear. CDR3 length equals 13 residues. Per the germline V gene, CDR1 is LNHNV and CDR2 is YYDKDF (reference sequence). Trimming cost V 0 bases and J 7 bases, with 9 bases left between them.

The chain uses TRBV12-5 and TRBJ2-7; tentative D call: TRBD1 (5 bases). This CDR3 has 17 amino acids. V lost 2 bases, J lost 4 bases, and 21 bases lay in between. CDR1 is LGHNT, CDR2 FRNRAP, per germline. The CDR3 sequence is CASGLYPRADQSYEQYF. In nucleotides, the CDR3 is TGTGCTAGTGGTTTGTATCCCAGGGCAGATCAATCATACGAGCAGTACTTC.

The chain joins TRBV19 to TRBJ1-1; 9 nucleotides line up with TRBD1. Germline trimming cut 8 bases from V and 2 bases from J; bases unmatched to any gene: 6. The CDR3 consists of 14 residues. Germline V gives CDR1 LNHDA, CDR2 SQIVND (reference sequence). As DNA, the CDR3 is TGTGCCAGTCTTCCGGGACAGGGAAACACTGAAGCTTTCTTT. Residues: CASLPGQGNTEAFF.

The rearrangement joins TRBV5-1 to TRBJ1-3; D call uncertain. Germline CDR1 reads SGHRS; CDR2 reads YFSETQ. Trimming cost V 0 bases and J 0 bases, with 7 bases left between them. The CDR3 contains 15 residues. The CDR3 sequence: CASSLGVSSGNTIYF. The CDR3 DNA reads TGCGCCAGCAGCTTGGGAGTTAGCTCTGGAAACACCATATATTTT.

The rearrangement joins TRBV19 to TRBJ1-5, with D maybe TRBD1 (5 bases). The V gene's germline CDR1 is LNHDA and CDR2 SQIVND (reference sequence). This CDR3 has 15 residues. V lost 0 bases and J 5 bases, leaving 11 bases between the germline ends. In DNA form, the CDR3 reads TGTGCCAGTAGTATAGAGGAGGGGTTGGATCAGCCCCAGCATTTT. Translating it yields CASSIEEGLDQPQHF.

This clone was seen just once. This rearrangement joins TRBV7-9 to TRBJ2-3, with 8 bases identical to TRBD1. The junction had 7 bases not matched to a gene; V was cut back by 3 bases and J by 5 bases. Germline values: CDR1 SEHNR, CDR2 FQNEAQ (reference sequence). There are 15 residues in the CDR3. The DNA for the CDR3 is TGTGCCAGCAGCTTGAGCAGGGGGCTCGGAGATACGCAGTATTTT. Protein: CASSLSRGLGDTQYF.

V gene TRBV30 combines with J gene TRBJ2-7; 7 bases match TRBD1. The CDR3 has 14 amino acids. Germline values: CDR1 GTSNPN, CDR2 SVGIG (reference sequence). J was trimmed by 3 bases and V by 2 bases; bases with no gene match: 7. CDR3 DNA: TGTGCCTGGAGTCTAGGGGGCGGTTTCTACGAGCAGTACTTC. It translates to CAWSLGGGFYEQYF.

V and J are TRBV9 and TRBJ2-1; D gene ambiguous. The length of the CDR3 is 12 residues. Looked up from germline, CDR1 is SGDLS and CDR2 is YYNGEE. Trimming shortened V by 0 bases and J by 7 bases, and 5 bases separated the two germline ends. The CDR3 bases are TGTGCCAGCAGCGTAGGAGCGAATGAGCAGTTCTTC. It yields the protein CASSVGANEQFF.

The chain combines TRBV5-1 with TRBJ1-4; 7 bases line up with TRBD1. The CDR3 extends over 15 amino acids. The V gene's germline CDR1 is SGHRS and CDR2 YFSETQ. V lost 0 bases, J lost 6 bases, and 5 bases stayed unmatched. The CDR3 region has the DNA TGCGCCAGCAGCTTGGCCTGGGACAGCTATGAAAAACTGTTTTTT. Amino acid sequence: CASSLAWDSYEKLFF.

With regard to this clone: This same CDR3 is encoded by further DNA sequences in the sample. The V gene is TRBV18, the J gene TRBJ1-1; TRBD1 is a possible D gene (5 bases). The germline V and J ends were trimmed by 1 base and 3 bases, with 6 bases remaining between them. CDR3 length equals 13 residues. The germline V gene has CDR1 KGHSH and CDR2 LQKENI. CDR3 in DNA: TGTGCCAGCTCACCACAGACAGACACTGAAGCTTTCTTT. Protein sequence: CASSPQTDTEAFF. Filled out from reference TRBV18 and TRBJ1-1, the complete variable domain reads NAGVMQNPRHLVRRRGQEARLRCSPMKGHSHVYWYRQLPEEGLKFMVYLQKENIIDESGMPKERFSAEFPKEGPSILRIQQVVRGDSAAYFCASSPQTDTEAFFGQGTRLTVV.

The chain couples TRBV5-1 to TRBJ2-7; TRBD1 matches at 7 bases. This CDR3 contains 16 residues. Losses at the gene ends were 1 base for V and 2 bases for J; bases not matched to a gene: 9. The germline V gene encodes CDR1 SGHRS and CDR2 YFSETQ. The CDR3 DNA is TGCGCCAGCAGCTTGACCCTAGGACAGGAGCCCTACGAGCAGTACTTC. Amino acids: CASSLTLGQEPYEQYF. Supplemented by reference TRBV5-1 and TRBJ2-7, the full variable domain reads KAGVTQTPRYLIKTRGQQVTLSCSPISGHRSVSWYQQTPGQGLQFLFEYFSETQRNKGNFPGRFSGRQFSNSRSEMNVSTLELGDSALYLCASSLTLGQEPYEQYFGPGTRLTVT.

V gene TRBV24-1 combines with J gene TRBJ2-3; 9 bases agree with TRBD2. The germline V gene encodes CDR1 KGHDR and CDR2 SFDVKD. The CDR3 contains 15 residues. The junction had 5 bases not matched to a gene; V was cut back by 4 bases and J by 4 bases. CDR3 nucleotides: TGTGCCACCAGTGACCAGCGGGGGGACCCAGATACGCAGTATTTT. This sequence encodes CATSDQRGDPDTQYF.

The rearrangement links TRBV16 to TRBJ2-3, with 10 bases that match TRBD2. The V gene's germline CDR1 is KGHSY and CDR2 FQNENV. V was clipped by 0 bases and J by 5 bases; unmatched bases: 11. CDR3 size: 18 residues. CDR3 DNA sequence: TGTGCCAGCAGCCAATCGCCAGCGGGGGGGCCGGAGAAAGATACGCAGTATTTT. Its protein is CASSQSPAGGPEKDTQYF.

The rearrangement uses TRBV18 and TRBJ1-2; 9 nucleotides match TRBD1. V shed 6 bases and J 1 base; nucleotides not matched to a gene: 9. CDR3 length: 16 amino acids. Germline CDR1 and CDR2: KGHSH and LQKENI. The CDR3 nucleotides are TGTGCCAGCTCCCGGGACAGGGAGCCTCATAACTATGGCTACACCTTC. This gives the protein CASSRDREPHNYGYTF. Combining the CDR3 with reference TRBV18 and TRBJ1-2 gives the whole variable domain NAGVMQNPRHLVRRRGQEARLRCSPMKGHSHVYWYRQLPEEGLKFMVYLQKENIIDESGMPKERFSAEFPKEGPSILRIQQVVRGDSAAYFCASSRDREPHNYGYTFGSGTRLTVV.

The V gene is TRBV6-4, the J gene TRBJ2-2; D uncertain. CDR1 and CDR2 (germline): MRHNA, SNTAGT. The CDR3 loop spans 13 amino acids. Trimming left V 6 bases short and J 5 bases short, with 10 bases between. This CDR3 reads CASSLTHTGELFF. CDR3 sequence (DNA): TGTGCCAGCAGCCTTACTCATACCGGGGAGCTGTTTTTT.

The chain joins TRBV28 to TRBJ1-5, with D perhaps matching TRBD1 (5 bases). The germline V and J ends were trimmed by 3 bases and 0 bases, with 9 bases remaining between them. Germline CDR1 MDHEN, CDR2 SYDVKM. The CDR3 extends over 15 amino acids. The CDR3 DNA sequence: TGTGCCAGCAGTTTTATACAGGTTAGCAATCAGCCCCAGCATTTT. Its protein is CASSFIQVSNQPQHF.

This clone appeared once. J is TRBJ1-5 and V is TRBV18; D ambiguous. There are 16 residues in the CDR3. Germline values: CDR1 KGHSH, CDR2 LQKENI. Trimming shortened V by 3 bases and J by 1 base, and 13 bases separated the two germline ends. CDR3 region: CASSPREGGSNQPQHF. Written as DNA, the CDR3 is TGTGCCAGCTCACCGCGGGAAGGCGGGAGCAATCAGCCCCAGCATTTT. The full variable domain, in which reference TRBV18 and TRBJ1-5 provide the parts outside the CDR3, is NAGVMQNPRHLVRRRGQEARLRCSPMKGHSHVYWYRQLPEEGLKFMVYLQKENIIDESGMPKERFSAEFPKEGPSILRIQQVVRGDSAAYFCASSPREGGSNQPQHFGDGTRLSIL.

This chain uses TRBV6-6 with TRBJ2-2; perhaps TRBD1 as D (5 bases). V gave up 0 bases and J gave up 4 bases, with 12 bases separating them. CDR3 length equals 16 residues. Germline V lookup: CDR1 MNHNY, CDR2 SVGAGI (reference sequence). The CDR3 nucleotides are TGTGCCAGCAGTTACTCAGGGGCAGGTGGCACCGGGGAGCTGTTTTTT. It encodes CASSYSGAGGTGELFF.

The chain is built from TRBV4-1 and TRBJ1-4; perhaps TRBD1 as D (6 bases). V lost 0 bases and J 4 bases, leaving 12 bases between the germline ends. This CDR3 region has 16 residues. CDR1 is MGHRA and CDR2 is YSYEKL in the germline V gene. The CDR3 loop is CASSQDPTGLNEKLFF. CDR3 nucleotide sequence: TGCGCCAGCAGCCAAGATCCGACAGGTCTTAATGAAAAACTGTTTTTT.

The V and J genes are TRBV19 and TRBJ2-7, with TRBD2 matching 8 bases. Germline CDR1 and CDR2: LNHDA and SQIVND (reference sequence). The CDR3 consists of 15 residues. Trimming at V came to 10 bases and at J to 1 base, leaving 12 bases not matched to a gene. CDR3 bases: TGTGCCACCAAGGTCGCGGGGGGCCCTTCCTACGAGCAGTACTTC. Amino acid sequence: CATKVAGGPSYEQYF.